The 26 T cell receptor beta chains listed next were all sequenced from one sample in a study of T cells in Graves' hyperthyroidism and ophthalmopathy. Amplification targeted TCR beta CDR3 regions from RNA transcripts. The study used the HTBI primer set for a first-round RT-PCR of the TCR CDR3. TCRdb reprocessed the multiplex PCR reads with MiXCR, giving one entry per CDR3 protein. Among about 250,000 distinct CDR3 sequences listed, 20% to 25% were seen once. Sequenced input: blood. The source of these receptors is a man aged 25-45 years with Graves' ophthalmopathy.

The chain uses TRBV10-3 and TRBJ2-7; D is unclear. The germline gives CDR1 ENHRY, CDR2 SYGVKD. V lost 2 bases to trimming and J lost 4 bases, with 9 bases between them. The CDR3 is 13 amino acids. The CDR3 DNA sequence: TGTGCCATCAGTGAGAGGGCAGAATACGAGCAGTACTTC. This sequence encodes CAISERAEYEQYF.

This clonotype was detected only a few times. The chain is built from TRBV7-2 and TRBJ1-6; no clear D. This CDR3 has 14 residues. From germline, CDR1 is SGHTA and CDR2 FQGNSA. Trimming shortened V by 2 bases and J by 12 bases, and 14 bases separated the two germline ends. The CDR3 loop reads CASSLSFVGKPLHF. In DNA form, the CDR3 reads TGTGCCAGCAGCTTATCATTTGTAGGGAAACCCCTCCACTTT.

V and J are TRBV19 and TRBJ2-7; TRBD2 matches 14 bases. CDR1 LNHDA and CDR2 SQIVND come from the germline V gene (reference sequence). The CDR3 extends over 17 amino acids. After removal of 5 bases from V and 3 bases from J, the junction contained 9 bases not matched to a gene. The CDR3 nucleotides read TGTGCCAGTAGTCCATATTTAGGACTAGCGGGAGGCTACGAGCAGTACTTC. Translation gives CASSPYLGLAGGYEQYF.

The rearrangement links TRBV28 to TRBJ2-7; no definite D call. In germline, CDR1 is MDHEN, CDR2 SYDVKM. This CDR3 is built from 14 residues. Trimming pared 6 bases from V and 2 bases from J, leaving 14 bases between. The DNA for the CDR3 is TGTGCCAGCAGAGGTGCAAACTCACCCTACGAGCAGTACTTC. Encoded protein: CASRGANSPYEQYF.

This clonotype was observed at least ten times. The V and J genes are TRBV11-2 and TRBJ2-7; D is undetermined. Trimming removed 2 bases from V and 3 bases from J, with 14 bases in between. The CDR3 is made up of 15 amino acids. Per germline, CDR1 SGHAT and CDR2 FQNNGV. CDR3 amino acids: CASSLYARTHYEQYF. CDR3 nucleotide sequence: TGTGCCAGCAGCTTATACGCCCGGACCCACTACGAGCAGTACTTC.

The chain has TRBV27 and TRBJ2-1; 12 nucleotides agree with TRBD2. Germline V gene data show CDR1 as MNHEY and CDR2 as SMNVEV (reference sequence). This CDR3 region has 16 residues. With 7 bases clipped from V and 7 bases from J, the junction kept 11 bases outside the gene matches. Here the CDR3 DNA reads TGTGCCAGCACTACCTTGACTAGCGGGAGTAGAAATGAGCAGTTCTTC. It specifies CASTTLTSGSRNEQFF.

The chain employs TRBV14 and TRBJ1-1; 7 bases map to TRBD1. With 0 bases clipped from V and 2 bases from J, the junction kept 6 bases outside the gene matches. This CDR3 spans 16 amino acids. Germline CDR1 and CDR2: SGHDN and FVKESK. CDR3 nucleotides: TGTGCCAGCAGCCAAGATTGGGGACAGATAAACACTGAAGCTTTCTTT. Amino acids: CASSQDWGQINTEAFF. Complete variable domain (other parts from reference TRBV14 and TRBJ1-1): EAGVTQFPSHSVIEKGQTVTLRCDPISGHDNLYWYRRVMGKEIKFLLHFVKESKQDESGMPNNRFLAERTGGTYSTLKVQPAELEDSGVYFCASSQDWGQINTEAFFGQGTRLTVV.

The V gene is TRBV29-1, the J gene TRBJ1-1; D call uncertain. With 3 bases removed from V and 0 bases from J, the gap between germline ends came to 11 bases. Per the germline V gene, CDR1 is SQVTM and CDR2 is ANQGSEA. This CDR3 is built from 14 residues. The CDR3 region is CSVEARTMNTEAFF. The CDR3 nucleotides are TGCAGCGTTGAGGCAAGGACTATGAACACTGAAGCTTTCTTT.

The chain couples TRBV15 to TRBJ2-1, with a weak D call TRBD1 (5 bases). The CDR3 covers 15 residues. Looked up from germline, CDR1 is LNHNV and CDR2 is YYDKDF (reference sequence). V was clipped by 0 bases and J by 4 bases, with 10 bases between them. CDR3 in DNA: TGTGCCACCAGCAGAGAAGGGGAAGCTTACAATGAGCAGTTCTTC. Its protein product is CATSREGEAYNEQFF.

This chain connects TRBV24-1 to TRBJ2-7, with 7 bases fitting TRBD1. This CDR3 is built from 15 residues. The germline V gene has CDR1 KGHDR and CDR2 SFDVKD. V shed 0 bases, J shed 5 bases, and the junction held 6 bases outside the gene matches. The chain's CDR3 is CATSDLYRGLDEQYF. The CDR3 DNA follows: TGTGCCACCAGTGATTTGTACAGGGGATTGGACGAGCAGTACTTC.

This clonotype was observed at least ten times. The chain uses TRBV3-1 and TRBJ2-1; 10 bases line up with TRBD2. Germline CDR1 and CDR2: LGHDT and YNNKEL (reference sequence). The CDR3 has 15 amino acids. V gave up 2 bases and J gave up 8 bases; unmatched junction bases: 6. The CDR3 here is CASSQPGLASDEQFF. CDR3 coding DNA: TGTGCCAGCAGCCAACCGGGACTAGCGAGTGATGAGCAGTTCTTC.

This clonotype has a handful of counts. V gene TRBV12-3 or TRBV12-4 combines with J gene TRBJ1-2; D is uncertain. The CDR3 is 13 amino acids. V was cut by 7 bases and J by 4 bases, with 13 bases left in between. CDR3 region: CASTPGQVYGYTF. CDR3 coding DNA: TGTGCCAGCACCCCTGGGCAGGTCTATGGCTACACCTTC.

To note about this clonotype: A read error may be the cause here, since a much bigger clone is one base away. CDR3 DNA: TGTGCCACGGTCCTGAGGAGGGAGAGCACCGGGGAGCTGTTTTTT. It translates to CATVLRRESTGELFF. The rearrangement links TRBV11-2 to TRBJ2-2; D perhaps matches TRBD2 (6 bases). The CDR3 is 15 amino acids. Per the germline V gene, CDR1 is SGHAT and CDR2 is FQNNGV. Trimming removed 10 bases from V and 4 bases from J, with 19 bases in between.

This clonotype has just a few counts. The chain carries TRBV28 and TRBJ1-5, with a tentative D call TRBD1 (5 bases). The length of the CDR3 is 13 residues. Germline loops: CDR1 MDHEN, CDR2 SYDVKM. Trimming pared 7 bases from V and 1 base from J, leaving 8 bases between. CDR3 amino acids: CASMGGSNQPQHF. CDR3 in DNA: TGTGCCAGCATGGGGGGAAGCAATCAGCCCCAGCATTTT. Using reference TRBV28 and TRBJ1-5 for the parts outside the CDR3, the full variable domain is DVKVTQSSRYLVKRTGEKVFLECVQDMDHENMFWYRQDPGLGLRLIYFSYDVKMKEKGDIPEGYSVSREKKERFSLILESASTNQTSMYLCASMGGSNQPQHFGDGTRLSIL.

At least ten counts were recorded for this clonotype. This chain joins TRBV2 and TRBJ1-5, with 10 bases lining up with TRBD1. Germline loops: CDR1 SNHLY, CDR2 FYNNEI. V shed 6 bases, J shed 6 bases, and the junction held 5 bases outside the gene matches. The CDR3 totals 14 residues. CDR3 protein: CASRGGQGSQPQHF. The CDR3 DNA reads TGTGCCAGCAGGGGGGGACAGGGGAGTCAGCCCCAGCATTTT.

The DNA of the CDR3 is TGTGCCAGCAGCCCTAATAGCGGAGGGTACTACGAGCAGTACTTC. It translates to CASSPNSGGYYEQYF. V is TRBV7-8 and J is TRBJ2-7; tentative D call: TRBD2 (6 bases). In germline, CDR1 is SGHVS, CDR2 FQNEAQ. V was cut by 5 bases and J by 3 bases, with 17 bases left in between. The CDR3 totals 15 residues.

The rearrangement uses TRBV19 and TRBJ2-3; a possible D gene is TRBD1 (5 bases). The V end was cut by 5 bases, the J end by 0 bases, with 6 bases between. Germline V gene sequence: CDR1 LNHDA, CDR2 SQIVND (reference sequence). The CDR3 runs to 13 residues. The chain's CDR3 is CASSRQSTDTQYF. CDR3 nucleotides: TGTGCCAGTAGTCGACAGAGCACAGATACGCAGTATTTT. The full variable domain, completed using reference TRBV19 and TRBJ2-3, is DGGITQSPKYLFRKEGQNVTLSCEQNLNHDAMYWYRQDPGQGLRLIYYSQIVNDFQKGDIAEGYSVSREKKESFPLTVTSAQKNPTAFYLCASSRQSTDTQYFGPGTRLTVL.

The chain uses TRBV5-1 and TRBJ1-2; a weak D match, TRBD1 (5 bases). The CDR3 runs to 14 residues. The germline V gene has CDR1 SGHRS and CDR2 YFSETQ. The ends were cut back, 0 bases at V and 3 bases at J, with 9 bases in the middle. The CDR3 DNA reads TGCGCCAGCAGCTTGGATGCCAGGGACTATGGCTACACCTTC. This sequence encodes CASSLDARDYGYTF.

The sample holds many counts of this clonotype. The chain joins TRBV12-3 or TRBV12-4 to TRBJ2-7, with TRBD2 matching over 10 bases. The CDR3 has 15 residues. J lost 3 bases, V lost 4 bases, and 6 bases had no gene match. The CDR3 DNA sequence: TGTGCCAGCAGTTCAAGCGGGAGGGATAGCTACGAGCAGTACTTC. Translation gives CASSSSGRDSYEQYF.

This clonotype was recorded many times. This rearrangement joins TRBV6-1 to TRBJ1-1, with a weak D call TRBD1 (5 bases). The V gene's germline CDR1 is MNHNS and CDR2 SASEGT. V lost 6 bases and J lost 3, with 20 bases in between. The CDR3 is made up of 16 amino acids. The CDR3 protein is CASSAGNQGEDTEAFF. The CDR3 bases are TGTGCCAGCAGCGCTGGGAACCAGGGAGAGGACACTGAAGCTTTCTTT.

The gene calls are TRBV9 and TRBJ2-7; TRBD1 matches at 10 bases. Germline V lookup: CDR1 SGDLS, CDR2 YYNGEE. Unmatched junction bases numbered 11, after V lost 3 bases and J lost 2 bases. CDR3 size: 17 residues. The CDR3 DNA is TGTGCCAGCAGCGGTCCAGGGACAGGGGCCAGCCCCTACGAGCAGTACTTC. It is translated as CASSGPGTGASPYEQYF. The full variable domain, completed using reference TRBV9 and TRBJ2-7, is DSGVTQTPKHLITATGQRVTLRCSPRSGDLSVYWYQQSLDQGLQFLIQYYNGEERAKGNILERFSAQQFPDLHSELNLSSLELGDSALYFCASSGPGTGASPYEQYFGPGTRLTVT.

The rearrangement joins TRBV30 to TRBJ1-1; D gene unclear. The V gene lost 3 bases and the J gene lost 4 bases, with 9 bases spanning the gap. This CDR3 contains 12 residues. Germline CDR1 is GTSNPN and CDR2 is SVGIG (reference sequence). DNA of the CDR3: TGTGCCTGGAGGACTGGTGGCACTGAAGCTTTCTTT. Translating gives CAWRTGGTEAFF.

The chain couples TRBV27 to TRBJ1-2; tentatively, D is TRBD1 (5 bases). V was trimmed by 2 bases and J by 4 bases, leaving 8 bases between them. This CDR3 has 13 amino acids. Germline CDR1 MNHEY, CDR2 SMNVEV (reference sequence). The CDR3 DNA reads as TGTGCCAGCAGTTTAGCAGGGCGCTATGGCTACACCTTC. Its translation: CASSLAGRYGYTF.

The genes are TRBV6-2 or TRBV6-3 and TRBJ2-5; 8 nucleotides match TRBD1. After removal of 8 bases from V and 5 bases from J, the junction contained 10 bases not matched to a gene. The CDR3 length is 14 residues. CDR1 is MNHEY, CDR2 SVGEGT, per germline. In DNA, the CDR3 is TGTGCCAGCCACGGACAGGGAATAGGGGAGACCCAGTACTTC. This codes for CASHGQGIGETQYF.

The chain is built from TRBV3-1 and TRBJ2-1; no clear D gene. The CDR3 contains 12 residues. The germline V and J ends were trimmed by 5 bases and 7 bases, with 9 bases remaining between them. The germline V gene has CDR1 LGHDT and CDR2 YNNKEL (reference sequence). This CDR3 is CASSEFYNEQFF. In DNA form, the CDR3 reads TGTGCCAGCAGCGAATTCTATAATGAGCAGTTCTTC.

This clonotype was seen ten or more times. This sequence joins TRBV9 and TRBJ2-3, with 12 bases that match TRBD2. Trimming cost V 0 bases and J 0 bases; bases outside gene matches: 8. Germline CDR1 is SGDLS and CDR2 is YYNGEE. This CDR3 spans 19 amino acids. The CDR3, as DNA: TGTGCCAGCAGCGTAGCCCCTAGCGGGAGGGCCCGAAGCACAGATACGCAGTATTTT. Its protein is CASSVAPSGRARSTDTQYF.